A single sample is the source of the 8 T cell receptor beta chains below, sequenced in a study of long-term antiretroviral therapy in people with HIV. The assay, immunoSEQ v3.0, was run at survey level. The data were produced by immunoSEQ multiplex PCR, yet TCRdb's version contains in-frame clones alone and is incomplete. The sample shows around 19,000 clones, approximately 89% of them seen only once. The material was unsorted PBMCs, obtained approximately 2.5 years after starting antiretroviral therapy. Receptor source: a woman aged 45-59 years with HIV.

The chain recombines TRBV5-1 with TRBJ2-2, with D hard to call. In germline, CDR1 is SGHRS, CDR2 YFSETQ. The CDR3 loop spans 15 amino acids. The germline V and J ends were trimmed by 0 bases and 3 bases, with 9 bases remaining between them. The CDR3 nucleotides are TGCGCCAGCAGCTTGGCCCGGGCGGACACCGGGGAGCTGTTTTTT. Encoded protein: CASSLARADTGELFF.

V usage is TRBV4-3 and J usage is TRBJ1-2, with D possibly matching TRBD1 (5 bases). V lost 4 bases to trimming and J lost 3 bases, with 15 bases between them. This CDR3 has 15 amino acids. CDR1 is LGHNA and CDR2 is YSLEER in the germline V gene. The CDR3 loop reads CASSPSPTQDYGYTF. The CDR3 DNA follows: TGCGCCAGCAGCCCAAGCCCCACACAGGACTATGGCTACACCTTC.

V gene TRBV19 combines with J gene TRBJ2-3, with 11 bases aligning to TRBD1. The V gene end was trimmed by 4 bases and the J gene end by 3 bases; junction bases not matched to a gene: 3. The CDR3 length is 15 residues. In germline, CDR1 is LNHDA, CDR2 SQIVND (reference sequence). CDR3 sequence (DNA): TGTGCCAGTAGTACCCGGGACAGGGGGACAGATACGCAGTATTTT. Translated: CASSTRDRGTDTQYF.

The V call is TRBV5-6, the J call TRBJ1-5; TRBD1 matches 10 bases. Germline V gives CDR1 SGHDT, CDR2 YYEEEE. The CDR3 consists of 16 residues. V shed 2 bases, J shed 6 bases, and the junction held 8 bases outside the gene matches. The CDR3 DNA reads TGTGCCAGCAGCTTACGTAGGACAGGGGGAAGTCAGCCCCAGCATTTT. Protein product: CASSLRRTGGSQPQHF.

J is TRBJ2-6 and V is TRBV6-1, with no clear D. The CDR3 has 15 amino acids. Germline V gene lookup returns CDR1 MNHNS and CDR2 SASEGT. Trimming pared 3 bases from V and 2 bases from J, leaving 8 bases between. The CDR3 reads CASSEGRAGANVLTF. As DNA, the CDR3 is TGTGCCAGCAGTGAGGGCAGAGCTGGGGCCAACGTCCTGACTTTC.

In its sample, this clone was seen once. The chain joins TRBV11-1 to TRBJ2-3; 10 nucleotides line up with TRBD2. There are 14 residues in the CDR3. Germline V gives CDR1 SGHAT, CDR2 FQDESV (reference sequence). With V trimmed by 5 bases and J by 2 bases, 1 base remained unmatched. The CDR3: CASSSGRVTDTQYF. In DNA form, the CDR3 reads TGTGCCAGCAGCAGCGGGAGGGTCACAGATACGCAGTATTTT.

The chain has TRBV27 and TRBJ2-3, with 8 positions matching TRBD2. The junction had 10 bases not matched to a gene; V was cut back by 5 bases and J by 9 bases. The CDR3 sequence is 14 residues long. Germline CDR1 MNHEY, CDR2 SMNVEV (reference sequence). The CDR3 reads CASSLLAGGVTQYF. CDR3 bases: TGTGCCAGCAGTCTACTTGCGGGAGGTGTCACGCAGTATTTT.

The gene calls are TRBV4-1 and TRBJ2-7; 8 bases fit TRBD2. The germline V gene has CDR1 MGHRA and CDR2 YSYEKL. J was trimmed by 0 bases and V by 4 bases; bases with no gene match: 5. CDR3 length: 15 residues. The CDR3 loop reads CASSRTGTSSYEQYF. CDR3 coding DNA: TGCGCCAGCAGCCGAACCGGGACTAGCTCCTACGAGCAGTACTTC.